One sample yielded the 20 T cell receptor beta chains listed below, sequenced in a study of T cell repertoires in cytomegalovirus infection. TCRdb passed the reads through MiXCR, listing each CDR3 protein once. The sample has roughly 760,000 distinct CDR3 sequences, approximately 34% seen once. Source material: PBMCs. The receptors here all came from a human donor in good health (CMV status not recorded). Some clones in this sample may be carry-over from other donors' samples.

This clonotype was seen many times. V and J are TRBV6-5 and TRBJ2-5, with TRBD2 identical over 11 bases. Trimming at V came to 1 base and at J to 2 bases, leaving 3 bases not matched to a gene. Germline V CDR1 and CDR2: MNHEY, SVGAGI. This CDR3 region has 16 residues. In DNA form, the CDR3 reads TGTGCCAGCAGTTACTTTAGCGGGGGGGCACAAGAGACCCAGTACTTC. It is translated as CASSYFSGGAQETQYF.

This clonotype was seen only a few times. The chain joins TRBV20-1 to TRBJ1-5; D ambiguous. The germline V gene has CDR1 DFQATT and CDR2 SNEGSKA (reference sequence). The CDR3 length is 14 residues. Trimming cost V 3 bases and J 2 bases, with 11 bases left between them. Here the CDR3 reads CSASPPLGNQPQHF. DNA for the CDR3: TGCAGTGCTAGTCCCCCCCTGGGCAATCAGCCCCAGCATTTT.

This clonotype was observed a few times. This sequence joins TRBV5-5 and TRBJ1-2, with unresolved D. Germline CDR1 is SGHKS and CDR2 is YYEKEE (reference sequence). V lost 0 bases, J lost 3 bases, and 12 bases lay in between. This CDR3 is built from 15 residues. CDR3 region: CASSLDPAGYYGYTF. The DNA for the CDR3 is TGTGCCAGCAGCTTGGACCCCGCCGGGTACTATGGCTACACCTTC.

The V and J genes are TRBV5-1 and TRBJ1-2; 9 bases align to TRBD1. The trim removed 0 bases at V and 8 bases at J, leaving 8 bases unmatched. This CDR3 has 15 amino acids. Germline loops: CDR1 SGHRS, CDR2 YFSETQ. The CDR3: CASSLVGQGQKGYTF. The CDR3 region has the DNA TGCGCCAGCAGCTTGGTGGGACAGGGACAGAAAGGCTACACCTTC.

Comment on this clonotype: A read error may account for a junction end that differs from germline. The chain combines TRBV7-2 with TRBJ2-2; 14 bases are a match to TRBD2. The germline V gene has CDR1 SGHTA and CDR2 FQGNSA. CDR3 length: 16 residues. This CDR3 is CASSLGTSGRSGELFF. In DNA form, the CDR3 reads TGTGCCAGCAGTTTAGGGACTAGCGGGAGATCGGGGGAGCTGTTTTTT.

The chain employs TRBV7-9 and TRBJ2-7; 15 bases fit TRBD2. The germline CDR1 and CDR2 sequences are SEHNR and FQNEAQ (reference sequence). With V trimmed by 2 bases and J by 3 bases, 11 bases remained unmatched. There are 19 residues in the CDR3. The CDR3 sequence is CASSLLGLAGGRRGYEQYF. The CDR3 DNA reads TGTGCCAGCAGCTTACTCGGACTAGCGGGAGGGCGACGGGGCTACGAGCAGTACTTC.

The rearrangement links TRBV2 to TRBJ1-1; D gene unclear. The CDR3 loop spans 11 amino acids. V was cut by 6 bases and J by 6 bases, with 8 bases left in between. Germline loops: CDR1 SNHLY, CDR2 FYNNEI. As DNA, the CDR3 is TGTGCCAGCAGCTCGGACCCTGAAGCTTTCTTT. Translated: CASSSDPEAFF.

This clonotype occurred a few times. The chain uses TRBV28 and TRBJ2-7; 8 positions match TRBD2. V was clipped by 4 bases and J by 4 bases; unmatched bases: 9. Germline V lookup: CDR1 MDHEN, CDR2 SYDVKM. The CDR3 loop spans 15 amino acids. The CDR3 loop reads CASSYASSGPYEQYF. For the CDR3, the DNA is TGTGCCAGCAGTTACGCCTCTAGCGGGCCTTACGAGCAGTACTTC.

The CDR3 DNA reads as TGCAGTGCTAGAAGTCCCAAAGCAATTCAGTACGAGCAGTACTTC. Amino acids: CSARSPKAIQYEQYF. This chain connects TRBV20-1 to TRBJ2-7, with D unclear. CDR3 length: 15 residues. V lost 2 bases to trimming and J lost 4 bases, with 18 bases between them. Germline V gene data show CDR1 as DFQATT and CDR2 as SNEGSKA (reference sequence).

The CDR3 loop is CASSTRDSSNEQFF. The CDR3 DNA follows: TGTGCCAGCAGCACCCGGGACTCCAGCAATGAGCAGTTCTTC. The V call is TRBV12-3 or TRBV12-4, the J call TRBJ2-1, with D perhaps matching TRBD2 (6 bases). The V and J ends lost 6 bases and 6 bases respectively, with 15 bases between them. This CDR3 contains 14 residues.

This clonotype was seen only a few times. The rearrangement links TRBV19 to TRBJ2-7; D is possibly TRBD2 (5 bases). V lost 0 bases, J lost 2 bases, and 11 bases lay in between. Germline values: CDR1 LNHDA, CDR2 SQIVND (reference sequence). The CDR3 spans 15 residues. DNA for the CDR3: TGTGCCAGTAGTATAGATCCTAGCAGCCCCTACGAGCAGTACTTC. It specifies CASSIDPSSPYEQYF.

This chain joins TRBV7-9 and TRBJ1-5, with D possibly matching TRBD1 (5 bases). Germline-derived CDR1 and CDR2 are SEHNR and FQNEAQ (reference sequence). The CDR3 runs 19 residues. V was pared by 0 bases and J by 0 bases, with 18 bases between. As DNA, the CDR3 is TGTGCCAGCAGCTTAGCCCCGGGTGGCAGGGCATTTAGCAATCAGCCCCAGCATTTT. Translation gives CASSLAPGGRAFSNQPQHF.

This clonotype appeared a few times. V is TRBV28 and J is TRBJ2-1; no reliable D call. The V and J ends lost 8 bases and 2 bases respectively, with 4 bases between them. CDR1 and CDR2 from the germline V gene are MDHEN and SYDVKM. The CDR3 is 11 residues long. The CDR3 region has the DNA TGTGCCAGCGGAACCTACAATGAGCAGTTCTTC. Translating gives CASGTYNEQFF.

This clonotype was recorded a few times. The chain employs TRBV10-3 and TRBJ2-7; D gene unclear. This CDR3 spans 11 amino acids. Germline-derived CDR1 and CDR2 are ENHRY and SYGVKD. Trimming removed 8 bases from V and 7 bases from J, with 12 bases in between. The CDR3 sequence: CAISSPREQYF. The CDR3 coding sequence is TGTGCCATCTCTTCCCCCCGAGAGCAGTACTTC.

J is TRBJ2-2 and V is TRBV5-1; TRBD2 matches at 14 bases. Germline V gene sequence: CDR1 SGHRS, CDR2 YFSETQ. The CDR3 is made up of 18 amino acids. Losses at the gene ends were 0 bases for V and 5 bases for J; bases not matched to a gene: 6. The DNA for the CDR3 is TGCGCCAGCAGCTTGGCCGTCGGGACTAGCGGGAGTACCGGGGAGCTGTTTTTT. This sequence encodes CASSLAVGTSGSTGELFF.

The J gene is TRBJ1-3, the V gene TRBV14; weak D call: TRBD1 (5 bases). The V gene lost 0 bases and the J gene lost 4 bases, with 10 bases spanning the gap. Germline-derived CDR1 and CDR2 are SGHDN and FVKESK. CDR3 length: 15 residues. This CDR3 reads CASSQERRAGNTIYF. In DNA form, the CDR3 reads TGTGCCAGCAGCCAAGAACGCAGGGCGGGAAACACCATATATTTT.

About this clonotype itself: This sequence may be a read error, since a much larger clone differs from it by one base. V and J are TRBV5-6 and TRBJ2-3; D ambiguous. Per the germline V gene, CDR1 is SGHDT and CDR2 is YYEEEE. The CDR3 runs 14 residues. V lost 0 bases to trimming and J lost 2 bases, with 7 bases between them. DNA of the CDR3: TGTGCCAGCAGCTTGGTGCGGTACACAGATACGCAGTATTTT. Translating gives CASSLVRYTDTQYF.

This clonotype was observed a handful of times. The CDR3 DNA reads TGTGCCGACCGAACCCGTTCGGTGGGCTACACCTTC. It codes for CADRTRSVGYTF. The J gene is TRBJ1-2, the V gene TRBV6-5; D gene unclear. The CDR3 sequence is 12 residues long. Trimming pared 11 bases from V and 8 bases from J, leaving 18 bases between. Germline CDR1 reads MNHEY; CDR2 reads SVGAGI.

V gene TRBV10-1 combines with J gene TRBJ2-3, with TRBD1 matching 7 bases. The CDR3 spans 13 residues. Per the germline V gene, CDR1 is WNHNN and CDR2 is SYGVQD (reference sequence). Trimming removed 2 bases from V and 4 bases from J; junction bases left unmatched: 0. The CDR3 loop reads CASSEGQADTQYF. Here the CDR3 DNA reads TGCGCCAGCAGTGAGGGACAGGCAGATACGCAGTATTTT.

The rearrangement uses TRBV6-5 and TRBJ2-5, with 11 positions matching TRBD2. V trimming: 2 bases; J trimming: 4 bases; junction bases outside the gene matches: 6. Germline-derived CDR1 and CDR2 are MNHEY and SVGAGI. This CDR3 has 16 amino acids. The CDR3 DNA sequence: TGTGCCAGCAGTTACAGTAGCGGGGGGGCCCGAGAGACCCAGTACTTC. Translation gives CASSYSSGGARETQYF.